This T cell receptor beta chain was observed in a study of shared clonotypes between healthy human individuals. Looking at the study overall: The study enrolled two women and a few men aged 18 to 49. Whole-study findings and limits: Estimated richness values were generally larger in naive subsets than in memory subsets.

For every subset, genomic DNA was evenly distributed across several immunoSEQ plates. Profiled with immunoSEQ multiplex PCR; TCRdb holds only in-frame clones, not every one. The sample records more than 2 million clones, 93% being singletons. Comments on this clone: Its specificity is not known.

This CDR3 has 14 residues. Germline CDR1 SGDLS, CDR2 YYNGEE. J gave up 4 bases and V 4 bases, and 7 bases lay outside the gene matches. Naive CD8 cells lacked CD45RO and underwent positive selection for CCR7, leaving out terminally differentiated effector memory CD45RA+ cells. The sequence was collected from a man aged 18-30 years in good health. Some clones in this sample may be carry-over from other donors' samples. This chain links TRBV9 with TRBJ2-7; 8 bases are shared with TRBD1. Sample: naive CD8+ T cells from PBMCs. CDR3 protein: CASSPGGQVYEQYF. CDR3 DNA: TGTGCCAGCAGCCCCGGGGGACAGGTATACGAGCAGTACTTC.